This T cell receptor beta chain was captured in a study of early T cells in non-severe SARS-CoV-2 infection (dated by TCRdb to the early 2020s). General notes on the study: Bulk RNA from unsorted whole blood was used for TCR sequencing, so alpha and beta chains could not be paired.

CDR1 and CDR2 are drawn from the germline V gene (reference sequence): SEHNR, FQNEAQ. V is reduced by 5 bases and J by 4 bases, leaving a spacing of 15 bases between them. The CDR3 covers 14 residues, taking in both the cysteine and the phenylalanine. Only the CDR3 region is kept as DNA, spanning 42 bases read in frame from base 1. This clonotype was picked up many times. This receptor's antigen is unknown. There are no base qualities to consult, and no much larger clone falls within one base. The research as a whole found: VDJdb matching was skewed toward anti-spike CD8 responses and likely underestimated virus-specific expansions, missing private and CD4 specificities.

A case-control design nested within a healthcare worker cohort in London, UK, was used, with weekly nasopharyngeal swab PCR tests and blood sampling performed. Healthcare workers were recruited between 23 and 31 March 2020, during the week of the UK lockdown, and were followed weekly for up to about 15 weeks. Library creation used 5' RACE. Reads for this sample came from a NextSeq 500. To correct for sequencing error and PCR bias, the TCR library protocol tagged individual cDNA molecules with unique molecular identifiers. Both TCR alpha and beta chains were sequenced, and tight co-correlation was observed between alpha and beta sequence abundances in each sample. Regarding the original processing steps: Decombinator V4 was used to annotate the V gene, J gene and CDR3 of the TCR sequences. TCRs were defined as expanded if a significant change between any two time points was detected under a Poisson model with p below 0.0001. TCR abundances were normalised to the total number of TCRs sequenced in each sample and reported as counts per million. TRAV1-2 paired with TRAJ12, TRAJ20 or TRAJ33 defined MAIT TCRs, while TRAV10 paired with TRAJ18 defined iNKT TCRs. A search of VDJdb, accessed on 1 November 2021, was run for TCRs annotated to CMV, EBV and SARS-CoV-2, with TCRs annotated for multiple antigens excluded. The public reads were quality trimmed at Q25 with fastp and then assembled into clones with MiXCR by TCRdb, keeping productive beta chains. Each entry is one CDR3 protein sequence, shown with its most common DNA and genes. TCRdb's processing, not the authors', yielded these V and J calls. The table for this sample lists about 40,000 distinct CDR3 sequences; about 4.9% of them were counted only once. Jointly, the top ten make up around 4.9% of the sample.

Material: whole blood. The clonotype originates from an adult who was a healthcare worker with PCR-confirmed SARS-CoV-2 infection or an uninfected control (not recorded which). The chain uses TRBV7-9 and TRBJ2-7; TRBD1 might be the D gene, on 5 matching bases. The DNA sequence is given as TGTGCCAGCAGCACAAGGGGCGGAGAATACGAGCAGTACTTC. Its protein reads: CASSTRGGEYEQYF.